This TCR beta chain was captured by sequencing in a study of blood T cell repertoires in COVID-19 (dated by TCRdb to 2020 to 2022). Broadly, across the study: Samples from collaborators originated in the United States, Italy and Spain and spanned both the acute and convalescent phases of COVID-19. Sample metadata almost always included a de-identified subject ID, COVID-19 status, age in years and sex. A freely available public database, intended as a resource for researchers studying the immune response to SARS-CoV-2, is where the repertoires were released. Where HLA class I and class II types were available, the types were taken from metadata supplied by the sample provider, not from assay-based typing. The samples were drawn from the first 160 participants of the ongoing ImmuneRACE study and from under 1,500 subjects provided by 6 global collaborators. The material from the prospective study consisted of cDNA or gDNA derived from T cells, B-cell-depleted T cells, or PBMCs. Deeply sampled blood TCRbeta repertoires from subjects exposed to, actively infected with, or recovered from COVID-19 were included in the dataset. What the authors observed across the whole study: How much clinical and demographic metadata was included differed by source and by participant, and the metadata was provided uncurated.

TCRbeta CDR3 regions were amplified from genomic DNA by means of the immunoSEQ Assay, a bias-controlled multiplex PCR. As for how the authors treated the data: Within the assay, amplification of reference gene primers was used to estimate how many nucleated cells each sample contained. To quantify the absolute abundance of each unique TCRbeta CDR3 rearrangement, sequence reads were collapsed and filtered. Productive Simpson clonality was computed per sample as the square root of Simpson's diversity index over productive rearrangements. Entries here come from immuneACCESS through TCRdb and include only in-frame sequences with V and J called. Some clones fail to appear in such tables; in the studies checked, an unresolved V gene covers under half of the shortfall, and the cause of the remainder is unknown. The V and J calls and clone size were taken over from that table, and D and trimming were inferred from the DNA. The sample table records roughly 87,000 clones; about three quarters of these occur just once. The ten biggest clones cover around an eighth of the sample.

V is shortened by 0 bases, J by 4 bases, and the region joining them spans 7 bases. The germline V gene (reference sequence) provides CDR1 GTSNPN and CDR2 SVGIG. The CDR3 contains 12 residues, cysteine and phenylalanine counted. Only the CDR3 DNA stays, 36 bases, in frame from base 1. Each collaborating institution followed its own protocols to collect whole blood in K2EDTA tubes. For TCRbeta analysis, collaborators shipped samples in one of three forms: frozen whole blood, isolated PBMCs, or DNA extracted from either of those sample types. Turning to this clone: Its antigen is not yet known. Base qualities are not at hand, and no much larger clone is one base apart.

Sequenced: peripheral blood. This chain is built from TRBV30 and TRBJ2-7; there is no confident call for the D gene. This TCR came from a woman older than 75 with acute or convalescent COVID-19. The base sequence is TGTGCCTGGAGTGTACTTGGTTACGAGCAGTACTTC. This encodes CAWSVLGYEQYF. Beyond the CDR3, the reference TRBV30 and TRBJ2-7 genes provide the residues; the full variable domain reads: SQTIHQWPATLVQPVGSPLSLECTVEGTSNPNLYWYRQAAGRGLQLLFYSVGIGQISSEVPQNLSASRPQDRQFILSSKKLLLSDSGFYLCAWSVLGYEQYFGPGTRLTVT.